This entry features one T cell receptor (beta chain) sequence. Its cognate antigen is unknown. The sample comes from a study of shared clonotypes between healthy human individuals. Sequencing used immunoSEQ multiplex PCR; TCRdb keeps in-frame clones, though not all of them. The sample yields roughly 510,000 clones, nearly 80% seen once. Study-level points and caveats: A small donor pool kept down the genetic and exposure-history diversity that was represented.

This CDR3 has 13 residues. Germline loops: CDR1 MNHEY, CDR2 SMNVEV (reference sequence). V lost 5 bases and J lost 0, with 5 bases in between. The chain employs TRBV27 and TRBJ1-5; no definite D call. The sequenced material came from PBMCs. This TCR derives from a woman aged 35 to 49 in good health. Some clones in this sample may be carry-over from other donors' samples. CDR3 coding DNA: TGTGCCAGCAGTACCTATAGCAATCAGCCCCAGCATTTT. Its protein is CASSTYSNQPQHF.